Listed here is a single T cell receptor beta chain. Participants spanned ages about 18 to 100 years and resided in roughly 22 US areas. This specimen belongs to a study of blood T cell repertoires in COVID-19. Study-wide context: PBMCs, B-cell-depleted T cells, or T cells were the source of the cDNA or gDNA that made up the material.

Sequenced by immunoSEQ multiplex PCR; TCRdb stores in-frame clones only, minus some. The sample includes 260,000 or so clones, about nine tenths of them seen just once. CDR1 MNHEY and CDR2 SMNVEV come from the germline V gene (reference sequence). Trimming at V came to 7 bases and at J to 2 bases, leaving 4 bases not matched to a gene. The CDR3 is 15 amino acids. The sequencing input was PBMCs or T cells enriched from blood (not recorded which). The sequence derives from a woman aged 40 to 49 with acute COVID-19. This chain connects TRBV27 to TRBJ2-1, with 11 bases identical to TRBD2. Here the CDR3 reads CASNPGLAAYNEQFF. CDR3 in DNA: TGTGCCAGCAACCCGGGACTAGCGGCCTACAATGAGCAGTTCTTC.